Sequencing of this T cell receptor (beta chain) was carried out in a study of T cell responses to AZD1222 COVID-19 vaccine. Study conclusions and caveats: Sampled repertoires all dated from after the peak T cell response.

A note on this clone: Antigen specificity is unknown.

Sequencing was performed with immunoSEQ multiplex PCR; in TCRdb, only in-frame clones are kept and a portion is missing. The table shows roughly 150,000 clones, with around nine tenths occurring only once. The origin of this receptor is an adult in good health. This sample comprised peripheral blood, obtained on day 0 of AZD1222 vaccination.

The CDR3 bases are TGTGCCAGCTCACCTCCGGATCAGGTCTACGAGCAGTACTTC. It encodes CASSPPDQVYEQYF. The V and J genes are TRBV18 and TRBJ2-7; no clear D gene. Germline V gene lookup returns CDR1 KGHSH and CDR2 LQKENI. Trimming removed 3 bases from V and 3 bases from J, with 12 bases in between. The CDR3 runs 14 residues. The full variable domain, rest sourced from reference TRBV18 and TRBJ2-7, is NAGVMQNPRHLVRRRGQEARLRCSPMKGHSHVYWYRQLPEEGLKFMVYLQKENIIDESGMPKERFSAEFPKEGPSILRIQQVVRGDSAAYFCASSPPDQVYEQYFGPGTRLTVT.